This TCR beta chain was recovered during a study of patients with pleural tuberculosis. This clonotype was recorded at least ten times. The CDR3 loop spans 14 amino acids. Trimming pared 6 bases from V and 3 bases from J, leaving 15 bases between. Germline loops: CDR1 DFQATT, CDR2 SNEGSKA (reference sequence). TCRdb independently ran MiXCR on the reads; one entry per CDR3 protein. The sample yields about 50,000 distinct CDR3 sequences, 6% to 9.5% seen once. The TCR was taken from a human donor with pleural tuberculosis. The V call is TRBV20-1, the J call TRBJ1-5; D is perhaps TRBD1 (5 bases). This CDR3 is CSATGGGYNQPQHF. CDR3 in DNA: TGCAGTGCCACCGGGGGAGGGTACAATCAGCCCCAGCATTTT.